This entry lists 21 T cell receptor beta chains sequenced from one sample in a study of blood T cell repertoires in COVID-19. Method: immunoSEQ multiplex PCR; TCRdb's copy keeps in-frame clones and lacks some. The table includes 120,000 to 150,000 clones, roughly four fifths detected once. The sample consisted of peripheral blood. The receptors shown here come from a human donor with acute or convalescent COVID-19. The donor label of this sample is uncertain.

This clone was observed a handful of times. The chain recombines TRBV30 with TRBJ2-7; 9 bases fit TRBD1. The CDR3 runs to 13 residues. The V gene end was trimmed by 2 bases and the J gene end by 5 bases; junction bases not matched to a gene: 4. Germline assignment: CDR1 GTSNPN and CDR2 SVGIG (reference sequence). In DNA form, the CDR3 reads TGTGCCTGGAGTTCGGACAGGGGAAACGAGCAGTACTTC. This sequence encodes CAWSSDRGNEQYF.

The rearrangement links TRBV20-1 to TRBJ2-3, with D uncertain. V lost 5 bases and J 2 bases, leaving 2 bases between the germline ends. The CDR3 is made up of 10 amino acids. Germline CDR1 reads DFQATT; CDR2 reads SNEGSKA (reference sequence). CDR3 sequence reads: CSALTDTQYF. CDR3 in DNA: TGCAGTGCTCTCACAGATACGCAGTATTTT.

This chain connects TRBV21-1 to TRBJ1-2; whether TRBD1, the table's D call, matches the DNA was not checked. TRBV21-1 is a documented pseudogene. The CDR3 has 15 residues. The CDR3 sequence is CASFGNRGGYYGYTF. The CDR3 DNA sequence: TGTGCCAGCTTCGGGAACAGGGGTGGGTACTATGGCTACACCTTC.

Comments on this clone: The germline gene is not matched at one end of the junction; a read error may be the cause. The chain employs TRBV2 and TRBJ1-6; 9 positions match TRBD1. The CDR3 runs to 15 residues. From germline, CDR1 is SNHLY and CDR2 FYNNEI. CDR3 DNA: TGTGCCAGCAGGGAAGACAGGGGGTCGAATTCACCCCTCCACTTT. It codes for CASREDRGSNSPLHF.

The chain combines TRBV6-2 or TRBV6-3 with TRBJ1-1, with 8 positions matching TRBD1. Losses at the gene ends were 6 bases for V and 6 bases for J; bases not matched to a gene: 9. CDR1 is MNHEY, CDR2 SVGEGT, per germline. The CDR3 has 14 residues. CDR3 sequence reads: CASSLDRVLAEAFF. The CDR3 DNA is TGTGCCAGCAGCTTGGACAGGGTTCTCGCTGAAGCTTTCTTT.

The V gene is TRBV7-2, the J gene TRBJ2-3; D uncertain. The CDR3 has 19 amino acids. Between the trimmed V and J ends, which lost 2 bases and 0 bases, there was a span of 21 bases. CDR1 is SGHTA and CDR2 is FQGNSA in the germline V gene. The CDR3 spells CASSLRGLFLKASTDTQYF. The DNA of the CDR3 is TGTGCCAGCAGCTTAAGAGGCCTCTTCCTGAAAGCTAGCACAGATACGCAGTATTTT.

This chain links TRBV19 with TRBJ1-1; D might be TRBD1 (6 bases). Germline-derived CDR1 and CDR2 are LNHDA and SQIVND (reference sequence). Trimming stripped 5 bases from V and 0 bases from J, with 13 bases between. This CDR3 has 15 amino acids. CDR3 sequence reads: CASSQQGMVNTEAFF. The CDR3 region has the DNA TGTGCCAGTAGTCAACAGGGAATGGTGAACACTGAAGCTTTCTTT.

The chain carries TRBV5-1 and TRBJ2-5, with D uncertain. The CDR3 runs to 14 residues. Germline-derived CDR1 and CDR2 are SGHRS and YFSETQ. V dropped 0 bases and J dropped 4 bases, with 10 bases sitting between them. For the CDR3, the DNA is TGCGCCAGCAGCTTGGATTCCCTCCGAGAGACCCAGTACTTC. Its protein is CASSLDSLRETQYF.

In its sample, this clone was seen a few times. V and J are TRBV5-1 and TRBJ2-5; D possibly corresponds to TRBD2 (6 bases). The CDR3 extends over 14 amino acids. Germline V gene lookup returns CDR1 SGHRS and CDR2 YFSETQ. V dropped 1 base and J dropped 5 bases, with 12 bases sitting between them. CDR3 nucleotides: TGCGCCAGCAGCTTGAGGCCCCGGGGGGAGACCCAGTACTTC. It is translated as CASSLRPRGETQYF.

CDR3 residues: CASQRSGDGQPQHF. Written as DNA, the CDR3 is TGTGCCAGCCAACGGTCGGGGGATGGGCAGCCCCAGCATTTT. The genes are TRBV6-6 and TRBJ1-5; TRBD1 is a possible D gene (5 bases). V shed 8 bases and J shed 7 bases, with 18 bases lying between them. Germline CDR1 reads MNHNY; CDR2 reads SVGAGI (reference sequence). The CDR3 extends over 14 amino acids.

This clone came up a few times. The chain couples TRBV30 to TRBJ1-5; D possibly corresponds to TRBD1 (5 bases). Trimming cost V 0 bases and J 11 bases, with 14 bases left between them. Germline CDR1 and CDR2: GTSNPN and SVGIG (reference sequence). CDR3 size: 13 residues. CDR3 amino acids: CAWSVSFGGTQHF. DNA of the CDR3: TGTGCCTGGAGTGTATCTTTCGGGGGGACCCAGCATTTT.

This clone was observed a handful of times. This chain joins TRBV7-9 and TRBJ1-4; D is undetermined. This CDR3 contains 16 residues. V was trimmed by 1 base and J by 8 bases, leaving 17 bases between them. The germline V gene encodes CDR1 SEHNR and CDR2 FQNEAQ (reference sequence). This chain's CDR3 is CASSLGRTLDREKLFF. DNA for the CDR3: TGTGCCAGCAGCTTAGGGAGGACGCTAGATAGGGAAAAACTGTTTTTT.

This chain's CDR3 is CSVVQGAQGYGYTF. The CDR3 nucleotides are TGCAGCGTTGTACAGGGGGCGCAAGGCTATGGCTACACCTTC. The rearrangement links TRBV29-1 to TRBJ1-2; 9 nucleotides agree with TRBD1. The CDR3 has 14 amino acids. V was clipped by 4 bases and J by 4 bases; unmatched bases: 7. Per germline, CDR1 SQVTM and CDR2 ANQGSEA.

The chain links TRBV9 to TRBJ1-2, with 8 bases aligning to TRBD1. Trimming at V came to 1 base and at J to 7 bases, leaving 9 bases not matched to a gene. This CDR3 is 15 amino acids long. CDR1 is SGDLS, CDR2 YYNGEE, per germline. CDR3 region: CASSVPGRGQSGYTF. The DNA of the CDR3 is TGTGCCAGCAGCGTACCGGGCAGGGGGCAGAGTGGCTACACCTTC.

The chain is built from TRBV6-5 and TRBJ2-3, with 9 bases identical to TRBD1. This CDR3 comprises 14 residues. Germline lookup yields CDR1 MNHEY and CDR2 SVGAGI. Unmatched junction bases numbered 7, after V lost 6 bases and J lost 6 bases. This CDR3 reads CASRRTGAADTQYF. In DNA, the CDR3 is TGTGCCAGCAGGAGGACAGGGGCGGCCGATACGCAGTATTTT.

The genes are TRBV5-1 and TRBJ1-2; TRBD1 is a possible D gene (5 bases). Germline CDR1 and CDR2: SGHRS and YFSETQ. V dropped 2 bases and J dropped 4 bases, with 18 bases sitting between them. This CDR3 is built from 16 residues. The CDR3 nucleotides are TGCGCCAGCAGCTTAGCCCCCCAGGGTGGAGTCTATGGCTACACCTTC. Its protein is CASSLAPQGGVYGYTF.

This clone was counted a few times. An end of the junction differs from the germline gene, which may be a read error. The gene calls are TRBV3-1 (or the pseudogene TRBV3-2) and TRBJ1-2, with D maybe TRBD1 (6 bases). The CDR3 contains 12 residues. CDR1 and CDR2 (germline): LGHDT, YNNKEL (reference sequence). The CDR3, as DNA: TGTGCCAGCAGCGCAGGGGACTACGGCTACACCTTC. Translation: CASSAGDYGYTF.

V usage is TRBV9 and J usage is TRBJ2-7, with TRBD1 identical over 7 bases. Germline values: CDR1 SGDLS, CDR2 YYNGEE. The ends lost 0 bases at V and 2 bases at J; junction bases unmatched: 8. CDR3 size: 16 residues. CDR3 in DNA: TGTGCCAGCAGCGTAGCTCCCGGGACAGCAGCCTACGAGCAGTACTTC. Protein: CASSVAPGTAAYEQYF.

This clone was detected only once. The V gene is TRBV6-5, the J gene TRBJ1-5; D uncertain. Trimming shortened V by 2 bases and J by 5 bases, and 7 bases separated the two germline ends. CDR3 length equals 13 residues. Germline V gene sequence: CDR1 MNHEY, CDR2 SVGAGI. The DNA of the CDR3 is TGTGCCAGCAGTTACCGGCGGGATCAGCCCCAGCATTTT. Encoded protein: CASSYRRDQPQHF.

Written as DNA, the CDR3 is TGTGCCAGCAGTCCCGGGACTAGCGGTACAGATACGCAGTATTTT. Amino acids: CASSPGTSGTDTQYF. The chain joins TRBV6-5 to TRBJ2-3; the match to TRBD2 covers 11 bases. With V trimmed by 5 bases and J by 3 bases, 4 bases remained unmatched. Germline V CDR1 and CDR2: MNHEY, SVGAGI. The CDR3 covers 15 residues.

This chain uses TRBV7-2 with TRBJ2-5; 8 bases are a match to TRBD2. Unmatched junction bases numbered 8, after V lost 4 bases and J lost 1 base. The CDR3 spans 16 residues. The germline V gene has CDR1 SGHTA and CDR2 FQGNSA. CDR3 protein: CASSSNQLAGQETQYF. CDR3 nucleotides: TGTGCCAGCAGCTCAAACCAGCTAGCGGGCCAAGAGACCCAGTACTTC.